This T cell receptor beta chain comes out of a study of T cells after yellow fever vaccination. Study summary: Those fractions that held only low numbers of cells were prepared using the SMART-Seq v4 Ultra Low Input RNA kit. Study-wide points: Subsequent to the booster, the majority of primary-vaccination clones reappeared (approximately 95% CD4, 85% to 90% CD8). It was a small share of clonotypes that appeared in both CD4 and CD8 compartments.

Using its own MiXCR run on the 5' RACE reads, TCRdb lists one record per CDR3 protein. The sample lists over 150,000 distinct CDR3 sequences, 5.5% to 8% occurring once. Turning to this clonotype: The antigen remains undetermined.

This clonotype was sampled from a man aged 18 to 35 who received the YFV17D yellow fever vaccine. Sequences were derived from CD4+ T cells sorted from PBMCs, sampled on the day of the first yellow fever vaccination.

CDR3 DNA sequence: TGTGCCAGCTCACCAACACAGGGGGATTCACCCCTCCACTTT. It codes for CASSPTQGDSPLHF. The rearrangement joins TRBV18 to TRBJ1-6; 8 nucleotides line up with TRBD1. In germline, CDR1 is KGHSH, CDR2 LQKENI. This CDR3 contains 14 residues. V lost 2 bases and J lost 8; bases outside the gene matches: 2.